This TCR beta chain appears in the sequencing data of a study of a mutant IDH1 vaccine in newly diagnosed glioma. Study-wide background: Vaccination followed radiotherapy alone by 4-6 weeks, or accompanied temozolomide cycles. V12 came at week 35, V13 at week 47. Males made up roughly 62% and females roughly 40% of treated patients, whose mean age was roughly 40 years. Therapy received beforehand was radiotherapy, temozolomide, or both, with most patients given both.

On this clone itself: Its antigen is not known.

Stated time point: week 47, end of study. Topical imiquimod accompanied each vaccine dose, which consisted of 300 ug of mutant IDH1 20-mer peptide. This table comes from immunoSEQ multiplex PCR, and its TCRdb copy is limited to in-frame clones, with some not included. This table has 30,000 to 40,000 clones, around 87% appearing once. The CDR3 loop spans 14 amino acids. Germline lookup yields CDR1 KGHSH and CDR2 LQKENI. Trimming removed 3 bases at V and 6 bases at J, with 14 bases between. The source of this sequence is a woman younger than 45 with glioma. The starting material was PBMCs, obtained from a glioma patient whose treatment included an IDH1 peptide vaccine. The genes are TRBV18 and TRBJ1-2; D call uncertain. The CDR3 nucleotides are TGTGCCAGCTCACCCCTAGAAGGCGGGGATGGCTACACCTTC. Its translation is CASSPLEGGDGYTF.